Each of the 32 T cell receptor beta chains below was sequenced from the same sample in a study of shared clonotypes between healthy human individuals. The assay was immunoSEQ multiplex PCR, and TCRdb's table has in-frame clones only and misses some. The table has hundreds of thousands of clones, more than 95% seen once. Sequenced material: naive CD4+ T cells sorted from blood. The subset was: CD45RA+ positively selected. The receptors here all came from a woman aged 25 to 39 in good health.

The J gene is TRBJ1-1, the V gene TRBV6-6, with 7 bases lining up with TRBD1. CDR1 and CDR2 (germline): MNHNY, SVGAGI (reference sequence). This CDR3 comprises 14 residues. Germline trimming cut 6 bases from V and 5 bases from J; bases unmatched to any gene: 9. The CDR3 DNA reads as TGTGCCAGCAGCAGAGACAGGGTTGAGACTGAAGCTTTCTTT. It yields the protein CASSRDRVETEAFF.

The rearrangement links TRBV7-9 to TRBJ2-7; D gene unclear. From germline, CDR1 is SEHNR and CDR2 FQNEAQ (reference sequence). The CDR3 spans 13 residues. V lost 3 bases and J lost 2, with 8 bases in between. The CDR3 DNA is TGTGCCAGCAGCTTGACTCCAACCTACGAGCAGTACTTC. Translated: CASSLTPTYEQYF.

In DNA form, the CDR3 reads TGTGCCAGCAGTTACGCTAGCGGCCCCTACGAGCAGTACTTC. It translates to CASSYASGPYEQYF. V is TRBV6-5 and J is TRBJ2-7, with TRBD2 identical over 7 bases. Germline V gives CDR1 MNHEY, CDR2 SVGAGI. The J segment lost 2 bases and the V segment lost 2 bases, leaving 3 bases of the junction unmatched. The CDR3 is 14 amino acids.

This clone has more than one count but fewer than ten. This sequence joins TRBV4-1 and TRBJ1-1, with a possible D match to TRBD1 (5 bases). Germline CDR1 and CDR2: MGHRA and YSYEKL. The V end was cut by 3 bases, the J end by 1 base, with 9 bases between. This CDR3 has 14 amino acids. CDR3 in amino acids: CASSHPGTNTEAFF. The DNA of the CDR3 is TGCGCCAGCAGCCATCCGGGGACGAACACTGAAGCTTTCTTT.

Of note for this clone: Other DNA sequences in this sample translate to the same CDR3. The chain joins TRBV20-1 to TRBJ2-7, with D possibly TRBD2 on 5 matching bases. The V gene lost 5 bases and the J gene lost 3 bases, with 8 bases spanning the gap. The germline V gene has CDR1 DFQATT and CDR2 SNEGSKA (reference sequence). The CDR3 runs to 11 residues. CDR3 sequence reads: CSASTSYEQYF. The CDR3 nucleotides read TGCAGTGCTTCTACTAGCTACGAGCAGTACTTC.

This chain uses TRBV7-9 with TRBJ2-6; D not certain. The CDR3 extends over 11 amino acids. Germline V gene sequence: CDR1 SEHNR, CDR2 FQNEAQ (reference sequence). The CDR3 coding sequence is TGTGCAGCCGCTGGGGCCAACGTCCTGACTTTC. It yields the protein CAAAGANVLTF.

The chain is built from TRBV2 and TRBJ1-2; the D gene is possibly TRBD1 (5 bases). Germline V CDR1 and CDR2: SNHLY, FYNNEI. V was clipped by 6 bases and J by 5 bases, with 13 bases between them. The CDR3 sequence is 13 residues long. The chain's CDR3 is CASRATGVYGYTF. The CDR3 DNA is TGTGCCAGCAGGGCTACAGGAGTTTATGGCTACACCTTC.

Points on this clone: This sample includes further DNA sequences coding for the same CDR3. This sequence joins TRBV28 and TRBJ2-7, with TRBD2 matching over 8 bases. V dropped 2 bases and J dropped 4; count of bases not matched to a gene: 1. Germline CDR1 MDHEN, CDR2 SYDVKM. This CDR3 region has 13 residues. CDR3 loop: CASSLREGYEQYF. DNA of the CDR3: TGTGCCAGCAGTTTACGGGAGGGATACGAGCAGTACTTC.

The CDR3 sequence is CASSVRPGTTEAFF. The CDR3 bases are TGTGCCAGCAGTGTGCGCCCGGGGACCACTGAAGCTTTCTTT. The J gene is TRBJ1-1, the V gene TRBV2; the D gene is possibly TRBD1 (5 bases). Trimming removed 4 bases from V and 4 bases from J, with 13 bases in between. Per the germline V gene, CDR1 is SNHLY and CDR2 is FYNNEI. The CDR3 extends over 14 amino acids.

The rearrangement uses TRBV28 and TRBJ2-7, with D unclear. The CDR3 consists of 11 residues. Trimming left V 4 bases short and J 6 bases short, with 7 bases between. From germline, CDR1 is MDHEN and CDR2 SYDVKM. CDR3 bases: TGTGCCAGCAGTTCTCTCTTCGAGCAGTACTTC. The encoded protein is CASSSLFEQYF.

The chain is built from TRBV28 and TRBJ1-4; no definite D call. CDR1 MDHEN and CDR2 SYDVKM come from the germline V gene. The CDR3 covers 12 residues. V lost 4 bases and J 9 bases, leaving 9 bases between the germline ends. The CDR3 loop is CASSSSSQKLFF. The DNA of the CDR3 is TGTGCCAGCAGTTCTTCTTCCCAAAAACTGTTTTTT.

The chain recombines TRBV18 with TRBJ1-1; maybe TRBD1 (6 bases). In germline, CDR1 is KGHSH, CDR2 LQKENI. The CDR3 consists of 15 residues. V was cut by 1 base and J by 3 bases, with 12 bases left in between. CDR3 coding DNA: TGTGCCAGCTCACCACGCGGGACAACATACACTGAAGCTTTCTTT. This sequence encodes CASSPRGTTYTEAFF.

The rearrangement joins TRBV29-1 to TRBJ2-6, with 7 bases lining up with TRBD1. CDR3 length equals 16 residues. The germline V gene encodes CDR1 SQVTM and CDR2 ANQGSEA. The J segment lost 3 bases and the V segment lost 0 bases, leaving 5 bases of the junction unmatched. The CDR3 spells CSVEDLRGIGANVLTF. In nucleotides, the CDR3 is TGCAGCGTTGAAGACCTCAGGGGGATTGGGGCCAACGTCCTGACTTTC.

The rearrangement links TRBV30 to TRBJ2-4; D is unresolved. This CDR3 has 15 residues. Germline V lookup: CDR1 GTSNPN, CDR2 SVGIG (reference sequence). Trimming took off 0 bases at V and 1 base at J, with 10 bases between the two ends. The CDR3 nucleotides read TGTGCCTGGAGTGTACTTGAAGGGGCCAAAAACATTCAGTACTTC. It translates to CAWSVLEGAKNIQYF.

The chain links TRBV13 to TRBJ1-5, with a possible D match to TRBD1 (5 bases). Germline CDR1 is PRHDT and CDR2 is FYEKMQ (reference sequence). V lost 2 bases to trimming and J lost 6 bases, with 5 bases between them. This CDR3 spans 12 amino acids. The CDR3 sequence: CASSLQGQPQHF. CDR3 nucleotides: TGTGCCAGCAGCTTACAGGGTCAGCCCCAGCATTTT.

The chain links TRBV11-2 to TRBJ1-4, with TRBD1 as a possible D gene (6 bases). The CDR3 has 14 amino acids. From germline, CDR1 is SGHAT and CDR2 FQNNGV. The V end was cut by 5 bases, the J end by 7 bases, with 14 bases between. CDR3 sequence reads: CASSPQGRGEKLFF. The CDR3 DNA reads TGTGCCAGCAGCCCCCAGGGGCGAGGTGAAAAACTGTTTTTT. Complete variable domain (other parts from reference TRBV11-2 and TRBJ1-4): EAGVAQSPRYKIIEKRQSVAFWCNPISGHATLYWYQQILGQGPKLLIQFQNNGVVDDSQLPKDRFSAERLKGVDSTLKIQPAKLEDSAVYLCASSPQGRGEKLFFGSGTQLSVL.

This chain connects TRBV5-1 to TRBJ1-2, with D possibly matching TRBD1 (6 bases). The germline gives CDR1 SGHRS, CDR2 YFSETQ. The CDR3 length is 14 residues. Deletions cut 8 bases from V and 8 bases from J, with 22 bases between. The CDR3 DNA reads as TGCGCCAGTTCGACCAGGGACAAGGAGGGCGGCTACACCTTC. It codes for CASSTRDKEGGYTF.

This chain links TRBV28 with TRBJ2-7; 8 bases line up with TRBD1. The ends lost 3 bases at V and 3 bases at J; junction bases unmatched: 7. Germline loops: CDR1 MDHEN, CDR2 SYDVKM. The CDR3 is 15 residues long. The CDR3 DNA follows: TGTGCCAGCAGTTTGGGGTCGGACAGGGACTACGAGCAGTACTTC. Its translation is CASSLGSDRDYEQYF.

V is TRBV6-1 and J is TRBJ1-5; D might be TRBD1 (6 bases). The CDR3 runs 15 residues. Germline V gene lookup returns CDR1 MNHNS and CDR2 SASEGT. Trimming removed 2 bases at V and 1 base at J, with 9 bases between. The CDR3 DNA is TGTGCCAGCAGTGAACAGGGGTTGAGCAATCAGCCCCAGCATTTT. Translated, it gives CASSEQGLSNQPQHF.

The genes are TRBV5-1 and TRBJ2-3; 11 nucleotides agree with TRBD2. The CDR3 spans 18 residues. CDR1 and CDR2 from the germline V gene are SGHRS and YFSETQ. The V and J ends lost 2 bases and 0 bases, in that order; junction bases with no gene match: 8. CDR3 residues: CASSLTRLAGMSTDTQYF. In DNA form, the CDR3 reads TGCGCCAGCAGCTTAACTCGACTAGCGGGAATGAGCACAGATACGCAGTATTTT.

In its sample, this clone was seen once. The V call is TRBV28, the J call TRBJ2-1; D unclear. This CDR3 spans 13 amino acids. Per germline, CDR1 MDHEN and CDR2 SYDVKM. V lost 7 bases to trimming and J lost 4 bases, with 11 bases between them. The CDR3 sequence: CASTLLLYNEQFF. In nucleotides, the CDR3 is TGTGCCAGCACCCTTCTTTTGTACAATGAGCAGTTCTTC.

The chain carries TRBV2 and TRBJ1-3, with D tentatively TRBD1 (6 bases). Germline-derived CDR1 and CDR2 are SNHLY and FYNNEI. The CDR3 extends over 14 amino acids. V lost 3 bases to trimming and J lost 3 bases, with 9 bases between them. The CDR3 is CASSDRGGGNTIYF. The CDR3 nucleotides are TGTGCCAGCAGTGACAGGGGAGGTGGAAACACCATATATTTT.

The V call is TRBV6-5, the J call TRBJ1-2; D uncertain. The V gene's germline CDR1 is MNHEY and CDR2 SVGAGI. This CDR3 spans 15 amino acids. V was cut by 2 bases and J by 0 bases, with 10 bases left in between. The CDR3 sequence is CASSYGDTANYGYTF. CDR3 DNA sequence: TGTGCCAGCAGTTACGGGGATACCGCTAACTATGGCTACACCTTC.

The chain couples TRBV5-1 to TRBJ1-1, with D perhaps matching TRBD1 (5 bases). V was trimmed by 0 bases and J by 4 bases, leaving 16 bases between them. The length of the CDR3 is 16 residues. From germline, CDR1 is SGHRS and CDR2 YFSETQ. CDR3 amino acids: CASSLGEERDFTEAFF. The CDR3 nucleotides read TGCGCCAGCAGCTTGGGTGAGGAAAGGGACTTCACTGAAGCTTTCTTT. Based on the CDR3 plus reference TRBV5-1 and TRBJ1-1, the full variable domain is KAGVTQTPRYLIKTRGQQVTLSCSPISGHRSVSWYQQTPGQGLQFLFEYFSETQRNKGNFPGRFSGRQFSNSRSEMNVSTLELGDSALYLCASSLGEERDFTEAFFGQGTRLTVV.

The genes are TRBV28 and TRBJ2-1; 7 bases agree with TRBD1. The CDR3 consists of 14 residues. Unmatched junction bases numbered 10, after V lost 7 bases and J lost 7 bases. Per the germline V gene, CDR1 is MDHEN and CDR2 is SYDVKM. CDR3 protein: CASTLDRPWNEQFF. CDR3 DNA: TGTGCCAGCACCCTGGACAGGCCGTGGAATGAGCAGTTCTTC.

The rearrangement joins TRBV11-2 to TRBJ2-3; 9 positions match TRBD2. This CDR3 has 15 amino acids. The V gene end was trimmed by 5 bases and the J gene end by 4 bases; junction bases not matched to a gene: 7. Per the germline V gene, CDR1 is SGHAT and CDR2 is FQNNGV. In DNA form, the CDR3 reads TGTGCCAGCAGCCCCCAAGCGGGAGGTCCAGATACGCAGTATTTT. It codes for CASSPQAGGPDTQYF.

V usage is TRBV29-1 and J usage is TRBJ2-1, with 10 bases matching TRBD2. V lost 0 bases, J lost 5 bases, and 4 bases stayed unmatched. CDR1 SQVTM and CDR2 ANQGSEA come from the germline V gene. The CDR3 spans 15 residues. The CDR3 spells CSVEEDLAGDNEQFF. As DNA, the CDR3 is TGCAGCGTTGAAGAGGACCTAGCGGGAGACAATGAGCAGTTCTTC.

The chain is built from TRBV28 and TRBJ1-2; no reliable D call. The CDR3 spans 15 residues. V was cut by 6 bases and J by 1 base, with 15 bases left in between. CDR1 MDHEN and CDR2 SYDVKM come from the germline V gene. In nucleotides, the CDR3 is TGTGCCAGCAGCTCCTCCGGGGTACTTAACTATGGCTACACCTTC. Protein sequence: CASSSSGVLNYGYTF.

The V gene is TRBV11-2, the J gene TRBJ2-5, with D perhaps TRBD2 (6 bases). V was cut by 3 bases and J by 5 bases, with 13 bases left in between. The CDR3 is 14 amino acids. The germline gives CDR1 SGHAT, CDR2 FQNNGV. This CDR3 reads CASSLGGPGETQYF. The CDR3 region has the DNA TGTGCCAGCAGCTTGGGGGGTCCCGGTGAGACCCAGTACTTC.

A single count supports this clone. The rearrangement uses TRBV7-2 and TRBJ2-2; TRBD1 might be the D (5 bases). Per the germline V gene, CDR1 is SGHTA and CDR2 is FQGNSA. The germline V and J ends were trimmed by 1 base and 7 bases, with 13 bases remaining between them. The length of the CDR3 is 15 residues. The DNA of the CDR3 is TGTGCCAGCAGCTTAGGGCAGGGTTCGGGCGGGGAGCTGTTTTTT. Amino acid sequence: CASSLGQGSGGELFF.

The chain links TRBV7-9 to TRBJ2-2; D unresolved. CDR3 length: 16 residues. The V gene's germline CDR1 is SEHNR and CDR2 FQNEAQ (reference sequence). V lost 5 bases, J lost 0 bases, and 13 bases lay in between. The CDR3 DNA sequence: TGTGCCAGCAGCAGAGTCAGAGAATCGAACACCGGGGAGCTGTTTTTT. Translated, it gives CASSRVRESNTGELFF. Based on the CDR3 plus reference TRBV7-9 and TRBJ2-2, the full variable domain is DTGVSQNPRHKITKRGQNVTFRCDPISEHNRLYWYRQTLGQGPEFLTYFQNEAQLEKSRLLSDRFSAERPKGSFSTLEIQRTEQGDSAMYLCASSRVRESNTGELFFGEGSRLTVL.

The chain employs TRBV7-2 and TRBJ1-1; TRBD1 matches 9 bases. Germline V gene lookup returns CDR1 SGHTA and CDR2 FQGNSA. The CDR3 is 17 residues long. Germline trimming cut 5 bases from V and 9 bases from J; bases unmatched to any gene: 19. The CDR3 reads CASSPLQGTGRIRKAFF. As DNA, the CDR3 is TGTGCCAGCAGCCCGCTTCAAGGGACAGGGAGAATAAGAAAAGCTTTCTTT.